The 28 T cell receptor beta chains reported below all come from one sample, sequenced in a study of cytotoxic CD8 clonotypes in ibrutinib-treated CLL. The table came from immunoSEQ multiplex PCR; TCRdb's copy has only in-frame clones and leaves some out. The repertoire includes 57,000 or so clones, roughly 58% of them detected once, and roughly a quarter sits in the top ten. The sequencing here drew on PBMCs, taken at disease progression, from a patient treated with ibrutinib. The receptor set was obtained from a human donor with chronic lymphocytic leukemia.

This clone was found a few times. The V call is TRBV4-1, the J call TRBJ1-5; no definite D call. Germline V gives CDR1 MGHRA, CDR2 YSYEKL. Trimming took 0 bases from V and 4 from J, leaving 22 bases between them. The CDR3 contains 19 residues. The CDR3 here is CASSQDPFRDGSLNQPQHF. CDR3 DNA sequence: TGCGCCAGCAGCCAAGATCCCTTCCGAGACGGATCTCTTAATCAGCCCCAGCATTTT.

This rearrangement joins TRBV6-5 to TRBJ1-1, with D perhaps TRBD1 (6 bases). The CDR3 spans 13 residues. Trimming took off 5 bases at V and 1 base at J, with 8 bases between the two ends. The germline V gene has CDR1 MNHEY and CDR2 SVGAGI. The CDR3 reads CASSQQGNTEAFF. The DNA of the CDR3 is TGTGCCAGCAGTCAACAGGGGAACACTGAAGCTTTCTTT.

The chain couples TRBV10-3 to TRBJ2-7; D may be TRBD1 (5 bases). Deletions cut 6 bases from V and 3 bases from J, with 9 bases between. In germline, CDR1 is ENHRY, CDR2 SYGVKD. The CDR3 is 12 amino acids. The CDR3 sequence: CAISQGVYEQYF. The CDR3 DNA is TGTGCCATCAGCCAGGGTGTCTACGAGCAGTACTTC.

CDR3 sequence (DNA): TGCAGCGTTGACCGGGGGGACAATCAGCCCCAGCATTTT. The encoded protein is CSVDRGDNQPQHF. V and J are TRBV29-1 and TRBJ1-5; a possible D gene is TRBD1 (5 bases). The CDR3 has 13 amino acids. V lost 3 bases and J 3 bases, leaving 9 bases between the germline ends. CDR1 SQVTM and CDR2 ANQGSEA come from the germline V gene.

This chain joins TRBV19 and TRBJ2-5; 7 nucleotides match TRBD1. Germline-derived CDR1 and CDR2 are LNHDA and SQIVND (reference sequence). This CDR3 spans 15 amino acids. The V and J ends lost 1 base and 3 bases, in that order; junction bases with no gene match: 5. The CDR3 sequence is CASSIGGTAEETQYF. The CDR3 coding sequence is TGTGCCAGTAGTATAGGAGGGACAGCAGAAGAGACCCAGTACTTC. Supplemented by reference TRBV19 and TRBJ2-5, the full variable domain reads DGGITQSPKYLFRKEGQNVTLSCEQNLNHDAMYWYRQDPGQGLRLIYYSQIVNDFQKGDIAEGYSVSREKKESFPLTVTSAQKNPTAFYLCASSIGGTAEETQYFGPGTRLLVL.

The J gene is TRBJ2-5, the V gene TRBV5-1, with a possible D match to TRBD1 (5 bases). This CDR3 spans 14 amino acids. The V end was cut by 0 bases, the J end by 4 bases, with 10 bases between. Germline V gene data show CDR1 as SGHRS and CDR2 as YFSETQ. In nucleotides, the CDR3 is TGCGCCAGCAGCTTGGTTCAGGGATCAGAGACCCAGTACTTC. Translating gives CASSLVQGSETQYF.

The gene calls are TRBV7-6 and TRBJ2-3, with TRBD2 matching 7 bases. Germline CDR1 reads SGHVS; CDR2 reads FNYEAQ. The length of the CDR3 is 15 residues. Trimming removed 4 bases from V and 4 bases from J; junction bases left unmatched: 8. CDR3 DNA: TGTGCCAGCAGCTCTAGCGGTGGGAAGCCAGATACGCAGTATTTT. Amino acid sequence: CASSSSGGKPDTQYF.

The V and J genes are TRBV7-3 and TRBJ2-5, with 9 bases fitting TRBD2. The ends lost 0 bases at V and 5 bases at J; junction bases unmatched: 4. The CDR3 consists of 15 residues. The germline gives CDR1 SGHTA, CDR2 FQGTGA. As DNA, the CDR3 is TGTGCCAGCAGCTTAACGGATAGCGGGGGTGAGACCCAGTACTTC. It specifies CASSLTDSGGETQYF.

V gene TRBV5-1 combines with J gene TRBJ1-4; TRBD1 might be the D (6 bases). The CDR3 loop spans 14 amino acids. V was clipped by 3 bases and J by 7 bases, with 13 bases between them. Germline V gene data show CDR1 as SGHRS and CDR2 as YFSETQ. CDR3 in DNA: TGCGCCAGCAGCTCACAGGGTTGGGGTGAAAAACTGTTTTTT. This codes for CASSSQGWGEKLFF. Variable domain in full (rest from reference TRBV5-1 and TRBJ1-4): KAGVTQTPRYLIKTRGQQVTLSCSPISGHRSVSWYQQTPGQGLQFLFEYFSETQRNKGNFPGRFSGRQFSNSRSEMNVSTLELGDSALYLCASSSQGWGEKLFFGSGTQLSVL.

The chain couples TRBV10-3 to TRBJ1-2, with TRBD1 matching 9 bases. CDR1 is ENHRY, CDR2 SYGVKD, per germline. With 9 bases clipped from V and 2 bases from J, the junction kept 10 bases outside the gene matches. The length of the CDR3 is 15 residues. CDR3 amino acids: CAMGGQGKFNYGYTF. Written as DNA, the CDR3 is TGTGCCATGGGAGGACAGGGGAAATTCAACTATGGCTACACCTTC.

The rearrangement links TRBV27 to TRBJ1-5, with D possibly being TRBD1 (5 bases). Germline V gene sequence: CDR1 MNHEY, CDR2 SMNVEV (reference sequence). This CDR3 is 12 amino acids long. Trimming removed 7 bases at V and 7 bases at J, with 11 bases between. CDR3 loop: CASNRLGQPQHF. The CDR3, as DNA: TGTGCCAGCAACAGGTTGGGGCAGCCCCAGCATTTT.

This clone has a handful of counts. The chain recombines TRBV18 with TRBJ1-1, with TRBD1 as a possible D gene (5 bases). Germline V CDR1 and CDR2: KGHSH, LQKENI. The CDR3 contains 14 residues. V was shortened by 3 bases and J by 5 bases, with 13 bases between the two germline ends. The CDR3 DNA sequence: TGTGCCAGCTCACCGGCCCAGGGTGTAACTGAAGCTTTCTTT. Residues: CASSPAQGVTEAFF.

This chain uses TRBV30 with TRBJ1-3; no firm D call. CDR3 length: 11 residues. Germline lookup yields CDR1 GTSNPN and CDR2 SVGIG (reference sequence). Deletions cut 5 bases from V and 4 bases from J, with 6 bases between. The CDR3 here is CAWGTGNTIYF. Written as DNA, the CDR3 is TGTGCCTGGGGTACCGGAAACACCATATATTTT.

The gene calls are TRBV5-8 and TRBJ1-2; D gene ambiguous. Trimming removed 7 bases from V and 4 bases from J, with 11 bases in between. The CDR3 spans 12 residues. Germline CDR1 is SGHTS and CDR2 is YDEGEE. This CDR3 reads CASPFSRYGYTF. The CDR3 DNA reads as TGTGCCAGCCCTTTCTCGCGCTATGGCTACACCTTC. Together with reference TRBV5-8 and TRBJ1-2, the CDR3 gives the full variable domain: EAGVTQSPTHLIKTRGQQATLRCSPISGHTSVYWYQQALGLGLQFLLWYDEGEERNRGNFPPRFSGRQFPNYSSELNVNALELEDSALYLCASPFSRYGYTFGSGTRLTVV.

The CDR3 loop is CASSSRDPTSGTDTQYF. CDR3 nucleotides: TGTGCCAGCAGCTCCCGGGACCCGACTTCTGGCACAGATACGCAGTATTTT. V gene TRBV13 combines with J gene TRBJ2-3; D is perhaps TRBD1 or TRBD2 (5 bases each). V lost 4 bases and J 1 base, leaving 18 bases between the germline ends. The CDR3 loop spans 17 amino acids. Germline-derived CDR1 and CDR2 are PRHDT and FYEKMQ (reference sequence).

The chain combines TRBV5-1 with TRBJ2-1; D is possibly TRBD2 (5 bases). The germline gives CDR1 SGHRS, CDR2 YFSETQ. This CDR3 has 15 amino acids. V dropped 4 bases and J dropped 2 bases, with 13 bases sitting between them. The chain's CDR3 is CASSLSAPPYNEQFF. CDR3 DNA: TGCGCCAGCAGCCTTAGCGCGCCCCCCTACAATGAGCAGTTCTTC.

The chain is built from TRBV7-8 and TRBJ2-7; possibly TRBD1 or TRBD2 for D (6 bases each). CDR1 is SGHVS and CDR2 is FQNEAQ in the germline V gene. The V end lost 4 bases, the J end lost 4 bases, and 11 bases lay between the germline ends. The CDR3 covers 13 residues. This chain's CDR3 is CASSYREDYEQYF. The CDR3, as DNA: TGTGCCAGCAGCTACAGGGAGGATTACGAGCAGTACTTC.

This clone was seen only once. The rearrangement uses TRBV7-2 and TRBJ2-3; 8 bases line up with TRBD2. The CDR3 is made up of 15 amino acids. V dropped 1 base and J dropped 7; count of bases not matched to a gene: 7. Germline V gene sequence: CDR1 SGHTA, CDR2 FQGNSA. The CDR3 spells CASSLDRGGGNTQYF. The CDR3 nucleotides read TGTGCCAGCAGCTTAGACCGGGGGGGCGGAAATACGCAGTATTTT.

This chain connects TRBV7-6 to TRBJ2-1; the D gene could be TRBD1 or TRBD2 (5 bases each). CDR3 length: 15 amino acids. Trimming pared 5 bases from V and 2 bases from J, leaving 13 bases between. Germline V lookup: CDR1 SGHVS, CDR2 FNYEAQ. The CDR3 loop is CASSHSLGAYNEQFF. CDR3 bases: TGTGCCAGCAGCCATAGTTTGGGGGCCTACAATGAGCAGTTCTTC.

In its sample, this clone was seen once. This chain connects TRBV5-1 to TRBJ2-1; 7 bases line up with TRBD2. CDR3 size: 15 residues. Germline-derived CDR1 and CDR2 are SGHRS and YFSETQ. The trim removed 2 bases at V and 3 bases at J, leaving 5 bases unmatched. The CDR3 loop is CASSFLAVNYNEQFF. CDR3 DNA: TGCGCCAGCAGCTTCCTAGCGGTGAACTACAATGAGCAGTTCTTC.

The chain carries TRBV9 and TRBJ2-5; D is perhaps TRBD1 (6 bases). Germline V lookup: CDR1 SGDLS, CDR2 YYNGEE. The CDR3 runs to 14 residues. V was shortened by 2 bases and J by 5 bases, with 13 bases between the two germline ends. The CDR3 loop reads CASSVAQGLETQYF. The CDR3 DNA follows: TGTGCCAGCAGCGTTGCACAGGGTCTCGAGACCCAGTACTTC.

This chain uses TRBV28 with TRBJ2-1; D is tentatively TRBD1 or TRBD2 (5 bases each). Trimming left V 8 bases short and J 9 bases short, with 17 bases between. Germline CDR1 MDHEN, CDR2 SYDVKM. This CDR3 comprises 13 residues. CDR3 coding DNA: TGTGCCAGCGCAAAATCCGGGGCGACTGAGCAGTTCTTC. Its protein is CASAKSGATEQFF. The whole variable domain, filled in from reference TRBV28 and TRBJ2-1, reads DVKVTQSSRYLVKRTGEKVFLECVQDMDHENMFWYRQDPGLGLRLIYFSYDVKMKEKGDIPEGYSVSREKKERFSLILESASTNQTSMYLCASAKSGATEQFFGPGTRLTVL.

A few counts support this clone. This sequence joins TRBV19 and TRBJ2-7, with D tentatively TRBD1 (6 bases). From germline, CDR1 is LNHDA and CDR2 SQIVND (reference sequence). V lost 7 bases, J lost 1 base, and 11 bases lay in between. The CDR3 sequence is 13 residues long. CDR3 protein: CASIQTGSYEQYF. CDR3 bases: TGTGCCAGTATCCAGACAGGTTCCTACGAGCAGTACTTC.

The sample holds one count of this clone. CDR3 loop: CASSLGVADAEAFF. The CDR3 DNA is TGCGCCAGCAGCTTGGGTGTAGCTGACGCTGAAGCTTTCTTT. The chain carries TRBV5-1 and TRBJ1-1; D ambiguous. CDR1 is SGHRS and CDR2 is YFSETQ in the germline V gene. V lost 0 bases, J lost 6 bases, and 12 bases lay in between. CDR3 length: 14 amino acids. The entire variable domain, with the rest obtained from reference TRBV5-1 and TRBJ1-1, is as follows: KAGVTQTPRYLIKTRGQQVTLSCSPISGHRSVSWYQQTPGQGLQFLFEYFSETQRNKGNFPGRFSGRQFSNSRSEMNVSTLELGDSALYLCASSLGVADAEAFFGQGTRLTVV.

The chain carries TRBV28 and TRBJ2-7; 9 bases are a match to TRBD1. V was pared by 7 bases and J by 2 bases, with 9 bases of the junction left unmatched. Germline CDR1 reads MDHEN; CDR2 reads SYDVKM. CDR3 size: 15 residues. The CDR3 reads CASIGQGRGTYEQYF. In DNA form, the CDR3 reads TGTGCCAGCATAGGACAGGGGAGGGGAACCTACGAGCAGTACTTC.

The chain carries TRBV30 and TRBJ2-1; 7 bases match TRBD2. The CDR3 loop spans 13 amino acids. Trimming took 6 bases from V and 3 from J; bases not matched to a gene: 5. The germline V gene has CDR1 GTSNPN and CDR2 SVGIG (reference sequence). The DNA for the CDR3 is TGTGCCTGCGGCCTAGCGGTCTACAATGAGCAGTTCTTC. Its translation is CACGLAVYNEQFF.

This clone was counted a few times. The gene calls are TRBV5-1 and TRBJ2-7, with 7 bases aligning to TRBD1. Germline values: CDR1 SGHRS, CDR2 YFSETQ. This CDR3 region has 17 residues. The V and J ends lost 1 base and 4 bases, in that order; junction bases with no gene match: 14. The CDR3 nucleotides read TGCGCCAGCAGCTTGCGGGGCTCCGGGACAGAAAGATACGAGCAGTACTTC. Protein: CASSLRGSGTERYEQYF.

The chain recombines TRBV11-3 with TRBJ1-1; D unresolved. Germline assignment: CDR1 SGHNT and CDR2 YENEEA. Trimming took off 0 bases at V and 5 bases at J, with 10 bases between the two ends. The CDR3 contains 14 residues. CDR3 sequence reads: CASSLDLTVTEAFF. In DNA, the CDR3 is TGTGCCAGCAGCTTAGATTTGACGGTGACTGAAGCTTTCTTT.